The rows below give T cell receptor beta chains drawn from one sample of a study of vaccination effects on CD4 cells after COVID-19. The method was immunoSEQ multiplex PCR; TCRdb's version includes in-frame clones alone and lacks a portion of them. In the table there are about 28,000 clones, more than 60% of which are singletons. These receptors lack a known antigen. Sequenced material: CD4+ T cells from PBMCs cultured with HCoV-NL63 spike peptides, taken after COVID-19 vaccination. Receptors were obtained from a human donor who received a COVID-19 vaccine. The CDR3 runs from the conserved cysteine through the conserved F or W. Fields, in order: J gene, V gene, CDR3 length, clone size, D gene, CDR3 DNA, CDR3 protein. A D gene is named only where the DNA matches it firmly. The size of a clone is reported for some rows only, either as once, few or many, or as a class for expanded clones.

J: TRBJ1-4; V: TRBV4-1; length: 14; size: few; D: NA; DNA: TGCGCCAGCAGCCAAGATCGAGGACAGGAAAAACTGTTTTTT; CDR3: CASSQDRGQEKLFF
J: TRBJ2-7; V: TRBV6-1; length: 15; size: NA; D: TRBD2; DNA: TGTGCCAGCAGTGAACTAGCGGATAGCTCCTACGAGCAGTACTTC; CDR3: CASSELADSSYEQYF
J: TRBJ1-2; V: TRBV6-5; length: 14; size: NA; D: TRBD1; DNA: TGTGCCAGCAGTTACTCCGGACAGGGTTTCGGCTACACCTTC; CDR3: CASSYSGQGFGYTF
J: TRBJ2-3; V: TRBV6-5; length: 14; size: NA; D: NA; DNA: TGTGCCGTACGTTTTCGGGGGAGGACAGATACGCAGTATTTT; CDR3: CAVRFRGRTDTQYF
J: TRBJ2-2; V: TRBV10-3; length: 16; size: NA; D: TRBD2; DNA: TGTGCCATCAGCCCTGGACTAGCGGGGAGTACCGGGGAGCTGTTTTTT; CDR3: CAISPGLAGSTGELFF
J: TRBJ1-5; V: TRBV6-2/TRBV6-3; length: 16; size: NA; D: NA; DNA: TGTGCCAGCAGTTACGATAGGGCTTATAGCAATCAGCCCCAGCATTTT; CDR3: CASSYDRAYSNQPQHF
J: TRBJ2-7; V: TRBV11-2; length: 16; size: NA; D: NA; DNA: TGTGCCAGCAGCTCACTCCTAGCACTACCCCCTCGCGAGCAGTACTTC; CDR3: CASSSLLALPPREQYF
J: TRBJ2-7; V: TRBV23-1; length: 17; size: NA; D: TRBD1; DNA: TGCGCCAGCAGTCACCCCGGGACAGGGGACGTTTTCTACGAGCAGTACTTC; CDR3: CASSHPGTGDVFYEQYF
J: TRBJ1-5; V: TRBV5-1; length: 14; size: NA; D: NA; DNA: TGCGCCAGCAGCTTGGGCAACGGCAATCAGCCCCAGCATTTT; CDR3: CASSLGNGNQPQHF
J: TRBJ2-3; V: TRBV4-1; length: 15; size: NA; D: NA; DNA: TGCGCCAGCAGCCAAGATCGCCGGGAGTGGGATACGCAGTATTTT; CDR3: CASSQDRREWDTQYF
J: TRBJ1-6; V: TRBV12-3/TRBV12-4; length: 13; size: NA; D: NA; DNA: TGTGCCAGCACAGAGGGATATAATTCACCCCTCCACTTT; CDR3: CASTEGYNSPLHF
J: TRBJ2-1; V: TRBV2; length: 17; size: once; D: NA; DNA: TGTGCCAGCAGTGAAGCCTTCAACACCCGCTCCTACAATGAGCAGTTCTTC; CDR3: CASSEAFNTRSYNEQFF
J: TRBJ1-6; V: TRBV7-7; length: 12; size: few; D: NA; DNA: TGTGCCAGCAGTTTGGAACGGGGGCCCCTCCACTTT; CDR3: CASSLERGPLHF
J: TRBJ1-2; V: TRBV4-1; length: 16; size: NA; D: TRBD1; DNA: TGCGCCAGCAGCCAAGAGAGGGGACAGGGGGCGGGTGGCTACACCTTC; CDR3: CASSQERGQGAGGYTF
J: TRBJ1-2; V: TRBV3-1/TRBV3-2; length: 14; size: once; D: TRBD1; DNA: TGTGCCAGCAGCCCGACAGGGACCAACTATGGCTACACCTTC; CDR3: CASSPTGTNYGYTF
J: TRBJ1-5; V: TRBV15; length: 17; size: once; D: TRBD1; DNA: TGTGCCACCAGCAGAGAGCAGGGGGCCTATAGCAATCAGCCCCAGCATTTT; CDR3: CATSREQGAYSNQPQHF
J: TRBJ2-5; V: TRBV11-2; length: 17; size: few; D: NA; DNA: TGTGCCAGCAGCTTAGGAAAGCAAGTCACGATCCAAGAGACCCAGTACTTC; CDR3: CASSLGKQVTIQETQYF
J: TRBJ2-5; V: TRBV4-1; length: 20; size: NA; D: TRBD2; DNA: TGCGCCAGCAGCCACTTCCGATGGGAGGCTAGCGGCACTGTTGAAGAGACCCAGTACTTC; CDR3: CASSHFRWEASGTVEETQYF
J: TRBJ2-5; V: TRBV24-1; length: 15; size: NA; D: NA; DNA: TGTGCCACCAGTGATTTATACGGCCCACAAGAGACCCAGTACTTC; CDR3: CATSDLYGPQETQYF
J: TRBJ1-1; V: TRBV3-1/TRBV3-2; length: 13; size: NA; D: NA; DNA: TGTGCCAGCAGGCCCGACTTGAACACTGAAGCTTTCTTT; CDR3: CASRPDLNTEAFF
J: TRBJ1-4; V: TRBV29-1; length: 13; size: NA; D: TRBD1; DNA: TGCAGCGTCGTGGGACAGGGAGGAGAAAAACTGTTTTTT; CDR3: CSVVGQGGEKLFF
J: TRBJ2-7; V: TRBV10-3; length: 16; size: NA; D: TRBD1; DNA: TGTGCCATCGGATACAGGGGTGAGGACAGCTCCTACGAGCAGTACTTC; CDR3: CAIGYRGEDSSYEQYF
J: TRBJ1-5; V: TRBV6-6; length: 14; size: few; D: NA; DNA: TGTGCCAGCAGTTACGGACTGGACAATCAGCCCCAGCATTTT; CDR3: CASSYGLDNQPQHF
J: TRBJ1-5; V: TRBV3-1/TRBV3-2; length: 18; size: NA; D: NA; DNA: TGTGCCAGCAGCCAAGACCGGGGACTTGGCTATAGCAATCAGCCCCAGCATTTT; CDR3: CASSQDRGLGYSNQPQHF
J: TRBJ2-1; V: TRBV5-4; length: 17; size: few; D: NA; DNA: TGTGCCAGCAGCTTGAATTCAGAGGAAGCGAGGAGAAATGAGCAGTTCTTC; CDR3: CASSLNSEEARRNEQFF
J: TRBJ2-7; V: TRBV12-3/TRBV12-4; length: 11; size: NA; D: NA; DNA: TGTGCCAGCAGCCGAGGCGGCGAGGGGTACTTC; CDR3: CASSRGGEGYF
J: TRBJ1-2; V: TRBV30; length: 12; size: once; D: NA; DNA: TGTGCCTGGAGTGTGGGGGGCTATGGCTACACCTTC; CDR3: CAWSVGGYGYTF
J: TRBJ1-2; V: TRBV24-1; length: 14; size: NA; D: NA; DNA: TGTGCCACCAGTGACTCCGACAGGTGGGGTGGCTACACCTTC; CDR3: CATSDSDRWGGYTF
J: TRBJ1-1; V: TRBV19; length: 13; size: few; D: NA; DNA: TGTGCCAGTAGTATTCGAGGGAACACTGAAGCTTTCTTT; CDR3: CASSIRGNTEAFF
J: TRBJ1-1; V: TRBV12-3/TRBV12-4; length: 11; size: few; D: NA; DNA: TGTGCCAGCAGACAGGACACTGAAGCTTTCTTT; CDR3: CASRQDTEAFF
J: TRBJ1-1; V: TRBV5-6; length: 16; size: NA; D: NA; DNA: TGTGCCAGCAGCCTTCCTTCGGCAGCCCCGAACACTGAAGCTTTCTTT; CDR3: CASSLPSAAPNTEAFF
J: TRBJ2-1; V: TRBV19; length: 15; size: NA; D: TRBD2; DNA: TGTGCCAGTAGTATCTCTAGCGGGAATTACAATGAGCAGTTCTTC; CDR3: CASSISSGNYNEQFF
J: TRBJ1-1; V: TRBV9; length: 15; size: NA; D: NA; DNA: TGTGCCAGCAACTCAGGAGATTCCCGGAACACTGAAGCTTTCTTT; CDR3: CASNSGDSRNTEAFF
J: TRBJ2-1; V: TRBV3-1/TRBV3-2; length: 13; size: NA; D: TRBD2; DNA: TGTGCCAGCAAAACTAGCGGGGGGTATGAGCAGTTCTTC; CDR3: CASKTSGGYEQFF
J: TRBJ2-2; V: TRBV19; length: 16; size: NA; D: NA; DNA: TGTGCCAGTAGTACGCAGTTATATACGAACACCGGGGAGCTGTTTTTT; CDR3: CASSTQLYTNTGELFF
J: TRBJ1-2; V: TRBV9; length: 16; size: NA; D: TRBD1; DNA: TGTGCCAGCAGCGTAGATGGGACAGCCTGGAACTATGGCTACACCTTC; CDR3: CASSVDGTAWNYGYTF
J: TRBJ2-5; V: TRBV7-9; length: 16; size: once; D: TRBD2; DNA: TGTGCCAGCAGCCAACCGACTAGCGGGTATCGCGAGACCCAGTACTTC; CDR3: CASSQPTSGYRETQYF
J: TRBJ2-3; V: TRBV11-2; length: 15; size: NA; D: TRBD2; DNA: TGTGCCAGCAGCTTAGGGACTAGCGGTACAGATACGCAGTATTTT; CDR3: CASSLGTSGTDTQYF
J: TRBJ1-2; V: TRBV18; length: 15; size: NA; D: TRBD1; DNA: TGTGCCAGCTCACCGTCCGGGACAGGGAAGGCGGGCTACACCTTC; CDR3: CASSPSGTGKAGYTF
J: TRBJ1-1; V: TRBV11-2; length: 14; size: NA; D: TRBD1; DNA: TGTGCCAGCAGCTGGACAGGGAGCAACACTGAAGCTTTCTTT; CDR3: CASSWTGSNTEAFF
J: TRBJ2-1; V: TRBV6-1; length: 15; size: NA; D: TRBD2; DNA: TGTGCCAGCAGTGAACATAGCGGGGGGTTAAATGAGCAGTTCTTC; CDR3: CASSEHSGGLNEQFF
J: TRBJ1-2; V: TRBV19; length: 17; size: NA; D: NA; DNA: TGTGCCAGTAGATCTCAGGGCTTGTTTAGTCTTGGCTATGGCTACACCTTC; CDR3: CASRSQGLFSLGYGYTF
J: TRBJ2-1; V: TRBV5-1; length: 15; size: NA; D: TRBD1; DNA: TGCGCCAGCAGCTTGTTACAGGGGGCCTACAATGAGCAGTTCTTC; CDR3: CASSLLQGAYNEQFF
J: TRBJ2-1; V: TRBV27; length: 17; size: once; D: TRBD1; DNA: TGTGCCAGCGGTCGGACAGGGAGCAGTGTTACCTACAATGAGCAGTTCTTC; CDR3: CASGRTGSSVTYNEQFF
J: TRBJ2-5; V: TRBV5-1; length: 16; size: NA; D: TRBD2; DNA: TGCGCCAGCAGCCGCAGACTAGCGGGGGACCAAGAGACCCAGTACTTC; CDR3: CASSRRLAGDQETQYF
J: TRBJ1-4; V: TRBV30; length: 13; size: NA; D: TRBD1; DNA: TGTGCCTGGAGTGGACAGGGCCCTGAAAAACTGTTTTTT; CDR3: CAWSGQGPEKLFF
J: TRBJ2-1; V: TRBV5-1; length: 15; size: NA; D: TRBD2; DNA: TGCGCCAGCAGCTCCAATAGCGGGGTGGTCGATGAGCAGTTCTTC; CDR3: CASSSNSGVVDEQFF
J: TRBJ1-6; V: TRBV27; length: 15; size: few; D: NA; DNA: TGTGCCAGCAGGTCGGGACAAACTCTAGGGTCACCCCTCCACTTT; CDR3: CASRSGQTLGSPLHF
J: TRBJ2-7; V: TRBV4-1; length: 16; size: many; D: TRBD2; DNA: TGCGCCAGCAGCCAACCCACTAGCGGGCTATCCTACGAGCAGTACTTC; CDR3: CASSQPTSGLSYEQYF
J: TRBJ2-1; V: TRBV10-1; length: 13; size: NA; D: NA; DNA: TGCGCCAGCAGTAGCGGACAGAACAATGAGCAGTTCTTC; CDR3: CASSSGQNNEQFF
J: TRBJ2-1; V: TRBV19; length: 16; size: few; D: TRBD2; DNA: TGTGCCAGTAGTTTCCTAGCGGGAGGAGCCTACAATGAGCAGTTCTTC; CDR3: CASSFLAGGAYNEQFF
J: TRBJ2-5; V: TRBV7-2; length: 15; size: once; D: NA; DNA: TGTGCCAGCAGCTTAGACGGTTGGTACCAAGAGACCCAGTACTTC; CDR3: CASSLDGWYQETQYF
J: TRBJ2-2; V: TRBV19; length: 21; size: NA; D: TRBD2; DNA: TGTGCCAGTAGTCCAGCAAGGACCTTGGGACTAGCGGGACTAAACACCGGGGAGCTGTTTTTT; CDR3: CASSPARTLGLAGLNTGELFF
J: TRBJ1-1; V: TRBV5-4; length: 15; size: NA; D: TRBD1; DNA: TGTGCCAGCAGCCCTGGGACAGGGGCCCCGGGGGAAGCTTTCTTT; CDR3: CASSPGTGAPGEAFF
J: TRBJ2-3; V: TRBV5-5; length: 14; size: NA; D: NA; DNA: TGTGCCAGCGCGGTTGGGGGAAGCACAGATACGCAGTATTTT; CDR3: CASAVGGSTDTQYF
J: TRBJ2-7; V: TRBV14; length: 15; size: few; D: TRBD1; DNA: TGTGCCAGCAGCCGGACTACGGGACAGGGCGGCGAGCAGTACTTC; CDR3: CASSRTTGQGGEQYF
J: TRBJ2-3; V: TRBV6-5; length: 13; size: NA; D: NA; DNA: TGTGCCAGCAGTCAATACCTAACAGATACGCAGTATTTT; CDR3: CASSQYLTDTQYF
J: TRBJ2-3; V: TRBV2; length: 15; size: NA; D: TRBD2; DNA: TGTGCCAGCAGTGAACGCAGCGGGGGGCCCGATACGCAGTATTTT; CDR3: CASSERSGGPDTQYF
J: TRBJ2-3; V: TRBV4-2; length: 16; size: once; D: NA; DNA: TGTGCCAGCAGCCAAGAGGGCCCTGCCGGGACAGATACGCAGTATTTT; CDR3: CASSQEGPAGTDTQYF